What follows is one T cell receptor (beta chain) and its context. The antigen remains undetermined. The junction differs from germline at one of its ends, possibly a read error. What was amplified from RNA transcripts were TCR beta CDR3 regions. The HTBI primer set served for first-round RT-PCR of the TCR CDR3. TCRdb itself ran the multiplex PCR reads through MiXCR, one entry per CDR3 protein. The top ten clones hold about 7% of a sample with 660,000 or so distinct CDR3 sequences, less than 45% of them seen once. This entry comes from a study of T cells in Graves' hyperthyroidism and ophthalmopathy. Uncontrolled infection, other autoimmune disease, pregnancy and lactation each barred patients from inclusion. Study-level points and caveats: Ophthalmopathy was identified by the model a median 6.5 months ahead of onset. In the analysis, a 13 V-J model separated ophthalmopathy from stable hyperthyroidism.

This CDR3 is 15 amino acids long. CDR1 and CDR2 (germline): ENHRY, SYGVKD. Sample: peripheral blood or thyroid tissue (not recorded which). The genes are TRBV10-3 and TRBJ2-7; 8 bases line up with TRBD2. The sequence derives from an adult man with Graves' disease, either hyperthyroidism or ophthalmopathy (not recorded which). CDR3 sequence reads: CASSEGSGSRYEQYF. The DNA of the CDR3 is TGTGCCAGCAGTGAAGGGAGCGGGAGCCGATACGAGCAGTACTTC.